The source of this T cell receptor beta chain is a study of blood T cell repertoires in COVID-19. This clone was detected only once. TCRdb's table, derived via immunoSEQ multiplex PCR, lists solely in-frame clones and lacks some. The profile shows under 300,000 clones, more than 75% of them singletons. Participant age was roughly 18 to 95 years, and participants resided in roughly 24 US areas. This CDR3 has 15 amino acids. The germline CDR1 and CDR2 sequences are SQVTM and ANQGSEA. The ends were cut back, 3 bases at V and 3 bases at J, with 16 bases in the middle. The TCR sequence derives from a woman aged 45 to 65 who had recovered from COVID-19. The gene calls are TRBV29-1 and TRBJ2-3; D unclear. Sequencing used PBMCs or T cells enriched from blood (not recorded which). The CDR3 spells CSVDSPLQWTDTQYF. CDR3 coding DNA: TGCAGCGTTGATTCGCCTCTTCAGTGGACAGATACGCAGTATTTT.